Each of the 12 T cell receptor beta chains below was sequenced from the same sample in a study of beta chain features in type 1 diabetes. The study, taken as a whole, reports: TCRB CDR3 length was moderately but significantly reduced in all four CD4+ subsets of Type 1 diabetes patients.

Expressed TCRB transcripts were sequenced because the isolated RNA had all been reverse transcribed beforehand. The protocol was immunoSEQ multiplex PCR, while the TCRdb copy is restricted to in-frame clones and leaves out a portion. The top ten clones hold 0.95% to 1.1% of a sample with fewer than 400,000 clones, around 9% of them seen once. These receptors' antigens are unknown. Sequencing was done on a sample of central memory CD4+ T cells from blood. Source of these receptors: a man under 40 with type 1 diabetes.

This clone has more than one count but fewer than ten. The sample carries other DNA sequences with the same CDR3. V and J are TRBV4-3 and TRBJ1-1; D perhaps matches TRBD1 (6 bases). The ends were cut back, 0 bases at V and 1 base at J, with 9 bases in the middle. CDR1 LGHNA and CDR2 YSLEER come from the germline V gene. The CDR3 contains 15 residues. CDR3 protein: CASSQDGRGNTEAFF. The CDR3 nucleotides are TGCGCCAGCAGCCAAGATGGCAGGGGGAACACTGAAGCTTTCTTT.

This clone was recorded a few times. The rearrangement uses TRBV18 and TRBJ2-7; 11 bases are shared with TRBD2. The CDR3 sequence is 19 residues long. CDR1 KGHSH and CDR2 LQKENI come from the germline V gene. Germline trimming cut 0 bases from V and 2 bases from J; bases unmatched to any gene: 12. The CDR3 sequence is CASSPPRLGLAGGPYEQYF. CDR3 bases: TGTGCCAGCTCACCACCGAGACTGGGGCTAGCGGGGGGCCCCTACGAGCAGTACTTC.

This clone was counted a few times. The chain recombines TRBV10-3 with TRBJ2-5, with TRBD1 matching over 9 bases. The trim removed 7 bases at V and 2 bases at J, leaving 5 bases unmatched. The CDR3 is made up of 14 amino acids. Germline CDR1 reads ENHRY; CDR2 reads SYGVKD. The CDR3, as DNA: TGTGCCATCAAGCCGGGACAGGGTCAAGAGACCCAGTACTTC. Translating it yields CAIKPGQGQETQYF.

This clone appeared many times. This chain links TRBV5-4 with TRBJ2-3, with TRBD2 as a possible D gene (5 bases). There are 13 residues in the CDR3. Per germline, CDR1 SGHNT and CDR2 YYREEE (reference sequence). V was clipped by 0 bases and J by 6 bases, with 8 bases between them. CDR3 sequence reads: CASSLDSGDTQYF. CDR3 sequence (DNA): TGTGCCAGCAGCTTGGACTCGGGGGATACGCAGTATTTT.

This clone has more than one count but fewer than ten. V and J are TRBV11-2 and TRBJ2-5; 7 bases line up with TRBD1. The trim removed 7 bases at V and 3 bases at J, leaving 11 bases unmatched. From germline, CDR1 is SGHAT and CDR2 FQNNGV. The CDR3 consists of 15 residues. CDR3 sequence reads: CASNPTDRAEETQYF. CDR3 nucleotides: TGTGCCAGCAACCCAACCGACAGGGCCGAAGAGACCCAGTACTTC.

This chain uses TRBV6-5 with TRBJ2-7; D tentatively reads TRBD1 or TRBD2 (5 bases each). Germline CDR1 MNHEY, CDR2 SVGAGI. The CDR3 runs to 14 residues. Trimming took 3 bases from V and 0 from J, leaving 9 bases between them. The DNA of the CDR3 is TGTGCCAGCAGTTATAAAGGGACCTCCTACGAGCAGTACTTC. Encoded protein: CASSYKGTSYEQYF.

V gene TRBV6-5 combines with J gene TRBJ2-5, with TRBD2 matching 12 bases. V lost 6 bases, J lost 2 bases, and 4 bases stayed unmatched. Germline CDR1 is MNHEY and CDR2 is SVGAGI. The CDR3 is 15 amino acids. The CDR3, as DNA: TGTGCCAGCAGCCGACTAGCGGGGGTGCAAGAGACCCAGTACTTC. It yields the protein CASSRLAGVQETQYF.

This clone was recorded a few times. The chain has TRBV6-6 and TRBJ1-5; D may be TRBD1 (6 bases). V was clipped by 6 bases and J by 2 bases, with 8 bases between them. CDR1 MNHNY and CDR2 SVGAGI come from the germline V gene (reference sequence). The length of the CDR3 is 13 residues. The CDR3 sequence: CASRDSRNQPQHF. DNA for the CDR3: TGTGCCAGCAGGGACAGTCGCAATCAGCCCCAGCATTTT.

A note on this clone: The sample holds other DNA sequences that translate to the same CDR3. The chain recombines TRBV2 with TRBJ1-5, with TRBD1 matching over 7 bases. Germline CDR1 and CDR2: SNHLY and FYNNEI. After removal of 6 bases from V and 3 bases from J, the junction contained 5 bases not matched to a gene. This CDR3 spans 14 amino acids. In DNA form, the CDR3 reads TGTGCCAGCAGCCGGGACAGAAACAATCAGCCCCAGCATTTT. Amino acids: CASSRDRNNQPQHF.

This clone was observed a few times. V gene TRBV6-5 combines with J gene TRBJ1-2; 9 positions agree with TRBD1. V lost 7 bases to trimming and J lost 8 bases; unmatched junction nucleotides: 5. Germline V gene data show CDR1 as MNHEY and CDR2 as SVGAGI. This CDR3 is built from 12 residues. CDR3 residues: CASTGTGWGYTF. The CDR3 DNA reads TGTGCCAGCACTGGGACAGGGTGGGGCTACACCTTC.

This chain links TRBV28 with TRBJ1-2; D might be TRBD1 (6 bases). The length of the CDR3 is 14 residues. Trimming shortened V by 3 bases and J by 7 bases, and 15 bases separated the two germline ends. CDR1 is MDHEN and CDR2 is SYDVKM in the germline V gene. CDR3: CASSFTRGLAGYTF. The DNA for the CDR3 is TGTGCCAGCAGTTTTACCCGGGGGCTGGCTGGCTACACCTTC.

The chain carries TRBV7-2 and TRBJ2-5, with 9 positions matching TRBD2. Germline CDR1 is SGHTA and CDR2 is FQGNSA. This CDR3 contains 16 residues. V lost 2 bases and J lost 1; bases outside the gene matches: 5. CDR3 sequence: CASSLKISGGQETQYF. The CDR3 DNA reads TGTGCCAGCAGCTTAAAGATTAGCGGGGGCCAAGAGACCCAGTACTTC.